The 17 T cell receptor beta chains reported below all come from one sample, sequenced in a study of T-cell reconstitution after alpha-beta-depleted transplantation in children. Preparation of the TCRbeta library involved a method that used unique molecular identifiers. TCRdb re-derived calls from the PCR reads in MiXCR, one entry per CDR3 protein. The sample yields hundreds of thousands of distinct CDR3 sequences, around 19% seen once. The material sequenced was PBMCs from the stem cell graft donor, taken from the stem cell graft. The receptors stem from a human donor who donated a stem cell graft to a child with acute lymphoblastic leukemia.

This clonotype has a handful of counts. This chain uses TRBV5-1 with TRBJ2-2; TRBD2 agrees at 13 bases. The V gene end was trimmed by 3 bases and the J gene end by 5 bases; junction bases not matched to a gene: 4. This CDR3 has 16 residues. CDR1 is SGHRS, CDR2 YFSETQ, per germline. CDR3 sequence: CASSWTSGSDTGELFF. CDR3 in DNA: TGCGCCAGCAGCTGGACTAGCGGGAGCGATACCGGGGAGCTGTTTTTT. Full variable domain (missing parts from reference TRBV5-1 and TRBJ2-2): KAGVTQTPRYLIKTRGQQVTLSCSPISGHRSVSWYQQTPGQGLQFLFEYFSETQRNKGNFPGRFSGRQFSNSRSEMNVSTLELGDSALYLCASSWTSGSDTGELFFGEGSRLTVL.

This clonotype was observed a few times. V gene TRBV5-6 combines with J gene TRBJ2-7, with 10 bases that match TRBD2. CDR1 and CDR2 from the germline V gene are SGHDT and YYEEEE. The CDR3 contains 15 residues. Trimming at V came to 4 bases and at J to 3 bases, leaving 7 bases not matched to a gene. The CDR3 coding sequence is TGTGCCAGCAGCAGAAGTCCTAGCGGGAGCTACGAGCAGTACTTC. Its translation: CASSRSPSGSYEQYF.

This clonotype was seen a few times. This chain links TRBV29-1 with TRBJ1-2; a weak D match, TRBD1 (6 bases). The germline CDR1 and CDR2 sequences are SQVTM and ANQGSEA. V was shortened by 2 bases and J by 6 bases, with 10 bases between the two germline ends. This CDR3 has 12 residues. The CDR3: CSVEKGVDGYTF. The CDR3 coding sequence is TGCAGCGTTGAAAAGGGGGTAGATGGCTACACCTTC.

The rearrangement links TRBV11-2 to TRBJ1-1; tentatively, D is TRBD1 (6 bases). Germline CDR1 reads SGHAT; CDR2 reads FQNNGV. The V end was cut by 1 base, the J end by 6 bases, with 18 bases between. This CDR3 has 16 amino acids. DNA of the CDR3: TGTGCCAGCAGCTTAGCCTGGTCGAACAGGGCCTCTGAAGCTTTCTTT. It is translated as CASSLAWSNRASEAFF.

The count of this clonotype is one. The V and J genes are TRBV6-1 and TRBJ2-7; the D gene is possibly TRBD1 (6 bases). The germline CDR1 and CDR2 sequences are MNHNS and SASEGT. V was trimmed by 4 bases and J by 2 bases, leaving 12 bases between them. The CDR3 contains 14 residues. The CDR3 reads CASSGGRTTYEQYF. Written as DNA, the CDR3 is TGTGCCAGCAGTGGGGGGCGGACCACCTACGAGCAGTACTTC.

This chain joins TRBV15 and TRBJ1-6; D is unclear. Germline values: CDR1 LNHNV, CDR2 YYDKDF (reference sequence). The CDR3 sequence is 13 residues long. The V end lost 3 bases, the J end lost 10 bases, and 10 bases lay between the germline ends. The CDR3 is CATSSVGESPLHF. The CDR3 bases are TGTGCCACCAGCAGTGTAGGAGAATCACCCCTCCACTTT.

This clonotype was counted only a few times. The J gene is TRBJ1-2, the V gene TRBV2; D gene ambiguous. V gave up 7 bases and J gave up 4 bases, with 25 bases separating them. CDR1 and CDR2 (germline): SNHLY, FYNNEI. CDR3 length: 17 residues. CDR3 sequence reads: CASTGEVSTSGFYGYTF. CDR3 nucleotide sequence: TGTGCCAGCACCGGGGAGGTGTCGACTTCGGGTTTCTATGGCTACACCTTC.

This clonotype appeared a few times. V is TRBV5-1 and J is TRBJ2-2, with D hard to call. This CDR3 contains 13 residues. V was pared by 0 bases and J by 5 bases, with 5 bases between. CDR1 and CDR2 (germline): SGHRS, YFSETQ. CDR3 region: CASSLGQTGELFF. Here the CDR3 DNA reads TGCGCCAGCAGCTTGGGCCAGACCGGGGAGCTGTTTTTT.

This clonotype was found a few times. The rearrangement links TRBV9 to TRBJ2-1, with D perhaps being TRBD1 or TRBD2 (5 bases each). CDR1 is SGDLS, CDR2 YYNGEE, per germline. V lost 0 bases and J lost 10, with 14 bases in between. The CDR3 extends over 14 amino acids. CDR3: CASSVGGRGDEQFF. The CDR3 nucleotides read TGTGCCAGCAGCGTAGGAGGGAGAGGGGACGAGCAGTTCTTC.

CDR3 in amino acids: CASTANRDEPYEQYF. The CDR3 DNA sequence: TGCGCCAGCACCGCTAACAGGGACGAACCGTACGAGCAGTACTTC. V and J are TRBV5-1 and TRBJ2-7; possibly TRBD1 for D (6 bases). Germline assignment: CDR1 SGHRS and CDR2 YFSETQ. This CDR3 is 15 amino acids long. Trimming removed 6 bases at V and 4 bases at J, with 20 bases between.

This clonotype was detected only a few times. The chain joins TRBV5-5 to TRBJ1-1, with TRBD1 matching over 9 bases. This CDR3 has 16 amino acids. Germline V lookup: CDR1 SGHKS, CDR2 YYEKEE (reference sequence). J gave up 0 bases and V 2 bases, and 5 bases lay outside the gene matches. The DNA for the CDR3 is TGTGCCAGCAGCTTAGGGACAGGGTCTTTGAACACTGAAGCTTTCTTT. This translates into CASSLGTGSLNTEAFF.

Here the CDR3 reads CATSRAGGSTDTQYF. CDR3 coding DNA: TGTGCCACCAGCAGAGCTGGCGGAAGCACAGATACGCAGTATTTT. V is TRBV15 and J is TRBJ2-3; D unclear. The CDR3 is made up of 15 amino acids. Trimming removed 1 base from V and 0 bases from J, with 8 bases in between. Germline values: CDR1 LNHNV, CDR2 YYDKDF (reference sequence).

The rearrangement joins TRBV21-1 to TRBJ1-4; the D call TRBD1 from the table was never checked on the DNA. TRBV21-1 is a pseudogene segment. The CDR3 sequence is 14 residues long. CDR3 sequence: CASSWDRDNEKLFF. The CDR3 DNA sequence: TGTGCCAGCAGCTGGGACAGGGATAATGAAAAACTGTTTTTT.

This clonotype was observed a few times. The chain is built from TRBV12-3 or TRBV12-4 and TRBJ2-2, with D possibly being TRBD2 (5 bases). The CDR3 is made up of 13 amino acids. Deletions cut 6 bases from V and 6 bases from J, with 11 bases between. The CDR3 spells CASSGLRAGELFF. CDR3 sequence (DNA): TGTGCCAGCAGCGGACTCCGGGCCGGGGAGCTGTTTTTT.

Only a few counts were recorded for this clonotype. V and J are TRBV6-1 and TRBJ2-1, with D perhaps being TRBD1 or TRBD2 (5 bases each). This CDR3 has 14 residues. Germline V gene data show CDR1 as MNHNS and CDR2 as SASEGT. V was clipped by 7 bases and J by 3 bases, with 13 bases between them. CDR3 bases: TGTGCCAGCATTGGGGGTTTTGGCTACAATGAGCAGTTCTTC. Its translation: CASIGGFGYNEQFF.

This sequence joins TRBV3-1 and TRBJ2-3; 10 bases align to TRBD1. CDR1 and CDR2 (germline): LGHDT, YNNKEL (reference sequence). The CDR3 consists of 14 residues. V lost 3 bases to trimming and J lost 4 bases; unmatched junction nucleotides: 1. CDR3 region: CASSQGQGPDTQYF. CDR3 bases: TGTGCCAGCAGCCAGGGACAGGGGCCAGATACGCAGTATTTT.

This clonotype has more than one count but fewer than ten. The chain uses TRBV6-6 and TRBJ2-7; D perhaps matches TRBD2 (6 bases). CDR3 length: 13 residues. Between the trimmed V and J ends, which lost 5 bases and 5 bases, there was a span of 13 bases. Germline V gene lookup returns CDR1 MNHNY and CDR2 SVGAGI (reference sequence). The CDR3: CASSPVSGDEQYF. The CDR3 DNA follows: TGTGCCAGCAGTCCGGTCTCGGGGGACGAGCAGTACTTC.